One and the same sample provided the 16 T cell receptor beta chains below, sequenced in a study of shared clonotypes between healthy human individuals (dated by TCRdb to the early 2020s). Libraries came from the immunoSEQ multiplex PCR assay. This is the immuneACCESS table as TCRdb keeps it, with only in-frame sequences that have V and J called. A part of the clones is gone; compared with another copy, unresolved V genes explain less than half, and the rest is unexplained. This sample comprises roughly 660,000 clones, about 90% of them detected only once. The ten largest clonotypes hold more than 30% of the sample. The source material was memory CD8+ T cells from PBMCs. In the paper's terms, the cell subset or site label means: CD45RO+ cells pooled with CCR7-negative TemRA cells. Receptors originate from a man younger than 35 in good health. Some clones in this sample may be carry-over from other donors' samples.

This clone has a single count. The chain links TRBV7-8 to TRBJ2-1, with unresolved D. CDR1 and CDR2 (germline): SGHVS, FQNEAQ. The V end was cut by 1 base, the J end by 9 bases, with 16 bases between. The CDR3 has 15 residues. The CDR3 DNA reads TGTGCCAGCAGCTTAGGCCGCTCCAGGAATGGTGAGCAGTTCTTC. Translating gives CASSLGRSRNGEQFF.

This chain links TRBV5-1 with TRBJ2-3; 7 bases fit TRBD1. In germline, CDR1 is SGHRS, CDR2 YFSETQ. The CDR3 is 17 residues long. J was trimmed by 4 bases and V by 2 bases; bases with no gene match: 13. Written as DNA, the CDR3 is TGCGCCAGCAGCTTTAAGACAGGGATCACCCTAGCAGATACGCAGTATTTT. This translates into CASSFKTGITLADTQYF.

This clone appeared once. The chain has TRBV11-2 and TRBJ2-5, with 11 bases identical to TRBD2. Looked up from germline, CDR1 is SGHAT and CDR2 is FQNNGV. With 0 bases clipped from V and 5 bases from J, the junction kept 14 bases outside the gene matches. The CDR3 is 19 residues long. CDR3 sequence reads: CASSLDWGTSGSKAETQYF. CDR3 in DNA: TGTGCCAGCAGCTTAGATTGGGGCACTAGCGGGAGTAAGGCGGAGACCCAGTACTTC.

The V call is TRBV7-7, the J call TRBJ2-3; D gene uncertain. The CDR3 contains 14 residues. V lost 1 base and J 1 base, leaving 6 bases between the germline ends. Germline loops: CDR1 SSHAT, CDR2 FNYEAQ (reference sequence). CDR3: CASSLVPGTDTQYF. Written as DNA, the CDR3 is TGTGCCAGCAGCTTAGTACCAGGCACAGATACGCAGTATTTT.

This chain connects TRBV7-3 to TRBJ1-1, with 10 bases aligning to TRBD1. The CDR3 extends over 15 amino acids. Per the germline V gene, CDR1 is SGHTA and CDR2 is FQGTGA. Trimming took 3 bases from V and 4 from J; bases not matched to a gene: 5. The CDR3 nucleotides are TGTGCCAGCAGCTTGACGACAGGGGGCTTCACTGAAGCTTTCTTT. Translated, it gives CASSLTTGGFTEAFF.

The chain joins TRBV30 to TRBJ2-7; possibly TRBD2 for D (5 bases). CDR1 GTSNPN and CDR2 SVGIG come from the germline V gene (reference sequence). This CDR3 region has 13 residues. Deletions cut 0 bases from V and 2 bases from J, with 8 bases between. CDR3 DNA sequence: TGTGCCTGGAGTGTCCTCGGGGCCTACGAGCAGTACTTC. Protein: CAWSVLGAYEQYF.

V and J are TRBV7-4 and TRBJ2-3; weak D call: TRBD1 (6 bases). The CDR3 runs 12 residues. The germline V gene encodes CDR1 SGHVT and CDR2 SQSDAQ. CDR3 loop: CPTGFSTDTQYF. CDR3 DNA sequence: TGTCCTACAGGGTTCAGCACAGATACGCAGTATTTT.

In the case of this clone: One end of the junction does not line up with germline, which may come from a read error. J is TRBJ2-3 and V is TRBV7-6; D is uncertain. The CDR3 is 14 residues long. CDR1 is SGHVS, CDR2 FNYEAQ, per germline. The CDR3 here is CASTLRGRRDTQYF. The CDR3 DNA reads TGTGCCAGCACCTTAAGAGGACGGAGAGATACGCAGTATTTT.

The chain uses TRBV11-2 and TRBJ2-1, with D unclear. This CDR3 is 13 amino acids long. The germline V gene encodes CDR1 SGHAT and CDR2 FQNNGV. V gave up 7 bases and J gave up 6 bases, with 13 bases separating them. Here the CDR3 DNA reads TGTGCCAGCACCGAGTCTCTACCCAATGAGCAGTTCTTC. It is translated as CASTESLPNEQFF.

This chain connects TRBV27 to TRBJ2-3; D is unresolved. The germline V gene has CDR1 MNHEY and CDR2 SMNVEV (reference sequence). Between the trimmed V and J ends, which lost 6 bases and 2 bases, there was a span of 15 bases. This CDR3 is built from 15 residues. CDR3 in DNA: TGTGCCAGCAGCCCCCGCTCGGAGTACACAGATACGCAGTATTTT. Protein: CASSPRSEYTDTQYF.

The chain combines TRBV10-3 with TRBJ2-7; a weak D match, TRBD1 (6 bases). V was pared by 0 bases and J by 0 bases, with 21 bases between. The germline V gene encodes CDR1 ENHRY and CDR2 SYGVKD. This CDR3 region has 19 residues. The CDR3 nucleotides are TGTGCCATCAGTGAGTCAAGGAGGCAGGGGCCTTATAGCTCCTACGAGCAGTACTTC. Its translation: CAISESRRQGPYSSYEQYF.

This chain links TRBV14 with TRBJ1-1, with no clear D. Germline V gene lookup returns CDR1 SGHDN and CDR2 FVKESK. The CDR3 loop spans 15 amino acids. V lost 4 bases and J 0 bases, leaving 12 bases between the germline ends. CDR3 bases: TGTGCCAGCAGCCCCTCCGCGGGCTTGAACACTGAAGCTTTCTTT. Protein sequence: CASSPSAGLNTEAFF.

J is TRBJ1-5 and V is TRBV10-3; possible D gene TRBD1, 5 bases. V lost 2 bases and J 4 bases, leaving 12 bases between the germline ends. Germline CDR1 and CDR2: ENHRY and SYGVKD. The CDR3 is 15 amino acids. The CDR3 region has the DNA TGTGCCATCAGTGAGGCTCAGGGAGGGAATCAGCCCCAGCATTTT. Its translation is CAISEAQGGNQPQHF.

This chain uses TRBV7-6 with TRBJ2-6; TRBD1 matches at 11 bases. The CDR3 totals 18 residues. V trimming: 5 bases; J trimming: 3 bases; junction bases outside the gene matches: 9. Germline values: CDR1 SGHVS, CDR2 FNYEAQ. CDR3 amino acids: CASSQDWTGGIGANVLTF. The CDR3 region has the DNA TGTGCCAGCAGCCAAGATTGGACAGGGGGCATTGGGGCCAACGTCCTGACTTTC.

The rearrangement joins TRBV4-1 to TRBJ2-7; D is perhaps TRBD1 (8 bases). The germline V and J ends were trimmed by 1 base and 6 bases, with 13 bases remaining between them. CDR1 is MGHRA, CDR2 YSYEKL, per germline. CDR3 length: 14 amino acids. The CDR3 sequence is CASSQVTGGGEQYF. In DNA form, the CDR3 reads TGCGCCAGCAGCCAAGTAACAGGGGGGGGCGAGCAGTACTTC.

The chain carries TRBV2 and TRBJ2-6; 12 bases are a match to TRBD2. Germline trimming cut 2 bases from V and 0 bases from J; bases unmatched to any gene: 2. The V gene's germline CDR1 is SNHLY and CDR2 FYNNEI. CDR3 length: 18 amino acids. CDR3 loop: CASSERTSGNSGANVLTF. The CDR3, as DNA: TGTGCCAGCAGTGAAAGGACTAGCGGGAACTCTGGGGCCAACGTCCTGACTTTC.